The entry below gives a single T cell receptor beta chain sequence along with its context. The data are from a study of blood T cell repertoires in COVID-19. Whole-study context: The United States, Italy and Spain provided the acute and convalescent COVID-19 samples. Sources were T cells, B-cell-depleted T cells, or PBMCs; the material itself was cDNA or gDNA.

Original data processing: Counts of nucleated cells, estimated from reference gene primer amplification, were obtained. The repertoire was sequenced with immunoSEQ multiplex PCR; TCRdb's copy has only in-frame clones and lacks some. That table furnishes V, J and clone size, whereas the DNA furnished D and trimming. This sample has about 120,000 clones, with 87% found just once. The CDR3 is 15 amino acids. Unmatched junction bases numbered 4, after V lost 4 bases and J lost 5 bases. Germline values: CDR1 KGHDR, CDR2 SFDVKD. The sequenced sample was peripheral blood. The source is a woman in her forties or fifties with acute or convalescent COVID-19. The chain uses TRBV24-1 and TRBJ2-3; 11 bases agree with TRBD2. This CDR3 reads CATSDPGTSGDTQYF. The CDR3 DNA is TGTGCCACCAGTGACCCCGGGACTAGCGGAGATACGCAGTATTTT.